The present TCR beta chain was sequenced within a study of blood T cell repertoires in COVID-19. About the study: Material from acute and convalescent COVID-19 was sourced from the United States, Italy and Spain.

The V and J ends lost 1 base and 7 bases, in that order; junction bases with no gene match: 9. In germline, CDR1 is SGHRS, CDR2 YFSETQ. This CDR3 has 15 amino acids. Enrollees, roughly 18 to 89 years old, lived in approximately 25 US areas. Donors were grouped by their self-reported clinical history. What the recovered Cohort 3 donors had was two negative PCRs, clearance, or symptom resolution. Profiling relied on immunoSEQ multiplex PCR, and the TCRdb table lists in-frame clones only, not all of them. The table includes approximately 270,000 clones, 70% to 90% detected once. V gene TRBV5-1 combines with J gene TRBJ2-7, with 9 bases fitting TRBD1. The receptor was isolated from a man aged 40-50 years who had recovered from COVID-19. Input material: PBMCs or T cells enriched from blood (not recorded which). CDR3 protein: CASSLWRDRAQEQYF. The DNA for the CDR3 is TGCGCCAGCAGCTTGTGGCGGGACAGGGCTCAAGAGCAGTACTTC.